These 25 T cell receptor beta chains came from one sample sequenced in a study of blood T cell repertoires in COVID-19. The method was immunoSEQ multiplex PCR; TCRdb's version includes in-frame clones alone and lacks a portion of them. The sample lists fewer than 350,000 clones; around 85% were seen once. The specimen was PBMCs or T cells enriched from blood (not recorded which). The receptor source for this set is a woman in her fifties or sixties who had recovered from COVID-19.

This rearrangement joins TRBV5-1 to TRBJ2-2; D is unresolved. Trimming shortened V by 1 base and J by 6 bases, and 4 bases separated the two germline ends. The germline V gene encodes CDR1 SGHRS and CDR2 YFSETQ. The CDR3 loop spans 12 amino acids. In DNA, the CDR3 is TGCGCCAGCAGCTTGTCATCCGGGGAGCTGTTTTTT. Amino acid sequence: CASSLSSGELFF.

V usage is TRBV19 and J usage is TRBJ1-2; 7 bases agree with TRBD1. The CDR3 is made up of 15 amino acids. The V segment lost 5 bases and the J segment 4 bases; nucleotides outside the gene matches: 10. CDR1 and CDR2 from the germline V gene are LNHDA and SQIVND (reference sequence). CDR3 DNA: TGTGCCAGTAGTGGTTCCCGGACAGGCTCCTATGGCTACACCTTC. Translation: CASSGSRTGSYGYTF.

The sample holds a few counts of this clone. V is TRBV7-9 and J is TRBJ1-3, with 8 bases aligning to TRBD1. CDR1 SEHNR and CDR2 FQNEAQ come from the germline V gene (reference sequence). CDR3 size: 16 residues. The trim removed 5 bases at V and 4 bases at J, leaving 10 bases unmatched. This CDR3 reads CASSNPGGAGGNTIYF. DNA for the CDR3: TGTGCCAGCAGCAACCCAGGGGGCGCGGGAGGAAACACCATATATTTT.

J is TRBJ1-6 and V is TRBV5-6, with D perhaps TRBD1 (6 bases). Germline CDR1 SGHDT, CDR2 YYEEEE. This CDR3 has 15 residues. The V and J ends lost 2 bases and 5 bases respectively, with 11 bases between them. The CDR3 DNA reads as TGTGCCAGCAGCTTTATTACAGGGAATAATTCACCCCTCCACTTT. As protein: CASSFITGNNSPLHF.

The gene calls are TRBV19 and TRBJ1-5; no definite D call. CDR3 length: 12 amino acids. CDR1 LNHDA and CDR2 SQIVND come from the germline V gene (reference sequence). The germline V and J ends were trimmed by 4 bases and 9 bases, with 10 bases remaining between them. This CDR3 is CASSTLSSPQHF. CDR3 in DNA: TGTGCCAGTAGTACCCTATCTTCGCCCCAGCATTTT.

This chain links TRBV11-2 with TRBJ2-5; D possibly corresponds to TRBD2 (6 bases). The germline V and J ends were trimmed by 1 base and 5 bases, with 14 bases remaining between them. The CDR3 consists of 15 residues. The germline V gene has CDR1 SGHAT and CDR2 FQNNGV. The CDR3 DNA is TGTGCCAGCAGCTTAGTTCGAGGGGCGGGGGAGACCCAGTACTTC. The encoded protein is CASSLVRGAGETQYF.

V gene TRBV19 combines with J gene TRBJ1-5, with D perhaps TRBD1 (5 bases). The CDR3 sequence is 16 residues long. The germline V gene encodes CDR1 LNHDA and CDR2 SQIVND (reference sequence). V shed 10 bases and J shed 0 bases, with 19 bases lying between them. The CDR3: CATARGVTHSNQPQHF. The CDR3 DNA is TGTGCCACCGCCCGGGGGGTTACCCATAGCAATCAGCCCCAGCATTTT.

V and J are TRBV30 and TRBJ1-1, with a possible D match to TRBD1 (6 bases). Germline lookup yields CDR1 GTSNPN and CDR2 SVGIG (reference sequence). The CDR3 runs to 13 residues. V lost 1 base and J 8 bases, leaving 14 bases between the germline ends. CDR3 coding DNA: TGTGCCTGGAGTGGAGTGGGGGGGACAGAAGCTTTCTTT. It is translated as CAWSGVGGTEAFF.

This clone was seen many times. V gene TRBV2 combines with J gene TRBJ2-6, with 7 bases that match TRBD1. The V and J ends lost 4 bases and 0 bases, in that order; junction bases with no gene match: 6. Germline V CDR1 and CDR2: SNHLY, FYNNEI. This CDR3 is built from 17 residues. CDR3 DNA: TGTGCCAGCAGTGTCCGGGACAGCCACTCTGGGGCCAACGTCCTGACTTTC. Amino acid sequence: CASSVRDSHSGANVLTF.

The CDR3 coding sequence is TGTGCCAGCAGTTTACGACAGGCAACTAATGAAAAACTGTTTTTT. It encodes CASSLRQATNEKLFF. V usage is TRBV6-5 and J usage is TRBJ1-4, with a weak D call TRBD1 (6 bases). The CDR3 is 15 amino acids. Per germline, CDR1 MNHEY and CDR2 SVGAGI. V lost 4 bases and J lost 0, with 9 bases in between.

This rearrangement joins TRBV4-3 to TRBJ2-7; TRBD1 matches 11 bases. This CDR3 has 13 residues. From germline, CDR1 is LGHNA and CDR2 YSLEER. The V segment lost 4 bases and the J segment 6 bases; nucleotides outside the gene matches: 2. The CDR3 bases are TGCGCCAGCAGCCGGACAGGGGGCGGCGAGCAGTACTTC. Protein product: CASSRTGGGEQYF.

For this clone: The identical CDR3 is also encoded by other nucleotide sequences in the sample. The chain links TRBV9 to TRBJ2-2, with 7 bases lining up with TRBD2. Germline CDR1 SGDLS, CDR2 YYNGEE. Trimming took 2 bases from V and 3 from J; bases not matched to a gene: 1. The CDR3 is made up of 14 amino acids. CDR3 nucleotide sequence: TGTGCCAGCAGCGTTGGGGGGGACACCGGGGAGCTGTTTTTT. Translation gives CASSVGGDTGELFF.

This chain connects TRBV2 to TRBJ1-3; no clear D gene. The germline gives CDR1 SNHLY, CDR2 FYNNEI. This CDR3 is built from 12 residues. Trimming removed 2 bases at V and 4 bases at J, with 3 bases between. CDR3 DNA: TGTGCCAGCAGTGAATCAGGAAACACCATATATTTT. It encodes CASSESGNTIYF.

This clone was recorded once. The rearrangement joins TRBV27 to TRBJ2-1; 13 bases line up with TRBD2. CDR3 length: 16 residues. Per the germline V gene, CDR1 is MNHEY and CDR2 is SMNVEV (reference sequence). V shed 6 bases, J shed 8 bases, and the junction held 10 bases outside the gene matches. The CDR3 sequence: CASRRATSGGVDEQFF. The CDR3 DNA is TGTGCCAGCAGACGAGCAACTAGCGGGGGGGTGGATGAGCAGTTCTTC.

J is TRBJ1-1 and V is TRBV7-4, with TRBD1 as a possible D gene (6 bases). The CDR3 is 13 amino acids. The germline CDR1 and CDR2 sequences are SGHVT and SQSDAQ. V was pared by 7 bases and J by 0 bases, with 9 bases between. The CDR3 is CASTGTLNTEAFF. CDR3 bases: TGTGCCAGCACCGGGACACTGAACACTGAAGCTTTCTTT. Looking up the rest from reference TRBV7-4 and TRBJ1-1 gives the full variable domain: GAGVSQSPRYKVAKRGRDVALRCDSISGHVTLYWYRQTLGQGSEVLTYSQSDAQRDKSGRPSGRFSAERPERSVSTLKIQRTEQGDSAVYLCASTGTLNTEAFFGQGTRLTVV.

This rearrangement joins TRBV6-5 to TRBJ1-2, with TRBD1 identical over 8 bases. CDR3 length: 14 amino acids. Germline trimming cut 6 bases from V and 7 bases from J; bases unmatched to any gene: 10. Germline V gene data show CDR1 as MNHEY and CDR2 as SVGAGI. The CDR3, as DNA: TGTGCCAGCAGCTCAGGGGGCATGATTCGTGGCTACACCTTC. Translating it yields CASSSGGMIRGYTF.

This clone has only one observation. V usage is TRBV5-6 and J usage is TRBJ2-2; 9 bases agree with TRBD1. The germline CDR1 and CDR2 sequences are SGHDT and YYEEEE. This CDR3 comprises 15 residues. J was trimmed by 3 bases and V by 4 bases; bases with no gene match: 4. CDR3 sequence: CASSDDRGYTGELFF. The CDR3 DNA follows: TGTGCCAGCAGCGACGACAGGGGGTACACCGGGGAGCTGTTTTTT.

This clone has just one count. The J gene is TRBJ2-3, the V gene TRBV20-1; D is perhaps TRBD2 (6 bases). V lost 5 bases and J 5 bases, leaving 8 bases between the germline ends. The CDR3 length is 11 residues. CDR1 and CDR2 from the germline V gene are DFQATT and SNEGSKA (reference sequence). CDR3 nucleotides: TGCAGTGCTCGACTAGTAGATACGCAGTATTTT. The encoded protein is CSARLVDTQYF.

The CDR3: CSVNPGHTNYGYTF. CDR3 bases: TGCAGCGTTAACCCGGGACACACTAACTATGGCTACACCTTC. The gene calls are TRBV29-1 and TRBJ1-2; D perhaps matches TRBD1 (6 bases). Germline lookup yields CDR1 SQVTM and CDR2 ANQGSEA. The CDR3 sequence is 14 residues long. Trimming pared 5 bases from V and 0 bases from J, leaving 13 bases between. Full variable domain (rest looked up from reference TRBV29-1 and TRBJ1-2): SAVISQKPSRDICQRGTSLTIQCQVDSQVTMMFWYRQQPGQSLTLIATANQGSEATYESGFVIDKFPISRPNLTFSTLTVSNMSPEDSSIYLCSVNPGHTNYGYTFGSGTRLTVV.

V and J are TRBV2 and TRBJ2-7; 11 nucleotides align to TRBD2. Losses at the gene ends were 6 bases for V and 7 bases for J; bases not matched to a gene: 11. Looked up from germline, CDR1 is SNHLY and CDR2 is FYNNEI. The CDR3 runs 15 residues. The CDR3: CASSVILAGAGEQYF. The CDR3 DNA follows: TGTGCCAGCAGCGTCATACTAGCGGGAGCAGGAGAGCAGTACTTC.

The count of this clone is one. This rearrangement joins TRBV30 to TRBJ1-1, with D possibly being TRBD1 (6 bases). The CDR3 spans 12 residues. V gave up 4 bases and J gave up 10 bases, with 16 bases separating them. CDR1 GTSNPN and CDR2 SVGIG come from the germline V gene (reference sequence). CDR3 in amino acids: CAWTGNRAPAFF. CDR3 in DNA: TGTGCCTGGACCGGAAACAGGGCCCCAGCTTTCTTT.

The V and J genes are TRBV7-3 and TRBJ2-3, with D tentatively TRBD2 (6 bases). CDR1 and CDR2 (germline): SGHTA, FQGTGA. V was shortened by 1 base and J by 2 bases, with 10 bases between the two germline ends. The CDR3 totals 15 residues. The CDR3 loop is CASSLKAGTTDTQYF. The DNA of the CDR3 is TGTGCCAGCAGCTTAAAGGCGGGGACCACAGATACGCAGTATTTT.

This clone was seen just once. The chain has TRBV2 and TRBJ1-2; 7 bases agree with TRBD1. With 3 bases clipped from V and 3 bases from J, the junction kept 1 base outside the gene matches. This CDR3 is 13 amino acids long. Germline assignment: CDR1 SNHLY and CDR2 FYNNEI. The DNA for the CDR3 is TGTGCCAGCAGTGAGACAGGGTACTATGGCTACACCTTC. Its protein product is CASSETGYYGYTF.

The chain links TRBV11-2 to TRBJ2-1, with 9 bases that match TRBD2. This CDR3 is 16 amino acids long. Losses at the gene ends were 3 bases for V and 8 bases for J; bases not matched to a gene: 11. Germline lookup yields CDR1 SGHAT and CDR2 FQNNGV. This CDR3 is CASSFPRISGSDEQFF. In DNA, the CDR3 is TGTGCCAGCAGCTTCCCGCGTATTAGCGGGAGCGATGAGCAGTTCTTC.

This sequence joins TRBV25-1 and TRBJ2-5; 7 positions match TRBD1. This CDR3 comprises 14 residues. Germline trimming cut 4 bases from V and 5 bases from J; bases unmatched to any gene: 7. Germline V lookup: CDR1 MGHDK, CDR2 SYGVNS. The DNA of the CDR3 is TGTGCCAGCAGTGCGTCCAGGGGGTGGGAGACCCAGTACTTC. This translates into CASSASRGWETQYF.